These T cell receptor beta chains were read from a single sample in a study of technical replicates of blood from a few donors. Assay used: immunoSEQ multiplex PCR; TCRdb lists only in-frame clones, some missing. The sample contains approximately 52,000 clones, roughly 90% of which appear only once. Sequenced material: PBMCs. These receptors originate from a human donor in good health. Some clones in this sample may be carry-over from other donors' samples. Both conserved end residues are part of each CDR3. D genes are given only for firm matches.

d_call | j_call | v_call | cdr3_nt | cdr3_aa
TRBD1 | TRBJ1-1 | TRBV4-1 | TGCGCCAGCAGCCTTTGGCCCAGGGGGCAGGACACTGAAGCTTTCTTT | CASSLWPRGQDTEAFF
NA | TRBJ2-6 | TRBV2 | TGTGCCAGCAGTGAGGAGGGGTCTGGGGCCAACGTCCTGACTTTC | CASSEEGSGANVLTF
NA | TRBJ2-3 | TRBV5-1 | TGCGCCAGCAGCTTGGCCGGGGCAGATACGCAGTATTTT | CASSLAGADTQYF
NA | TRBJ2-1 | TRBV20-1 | TGCAGTGCCGGAAGAACGGGTGAGCAGTTCTTC | CSAGRTGEQFF
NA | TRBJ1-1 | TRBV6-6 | TGTGCCAGCAGTTACGGGCGAGAACTGAACACTGAAGCTTTCTTT | CASSYGRELNTEAFF
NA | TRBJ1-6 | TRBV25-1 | TGTGCCAGCAGTGAGACAGCTTTATATAATTCACCCCTCCACTTT | CASSETALYNSPLHF
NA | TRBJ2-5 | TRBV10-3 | TGTGCCATCAGTGGGTCACGGCAAGAGACCCAGTACTTC | CAISGSRQETQYF
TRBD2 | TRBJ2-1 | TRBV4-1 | TGCGCCAGCAGCCCGGGAGCTAGCGGACTACGGCGTGCTGAGCAGTTCTTC | CASSPGASGLRRAEQFF
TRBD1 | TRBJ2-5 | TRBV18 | TGTGCCAGCTCACCAGTTTGGACAGGGCAAGAGACCCAGTACTTC | CASSPVWTGQETQYF
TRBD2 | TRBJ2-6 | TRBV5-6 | TGTGCCAGCAGCCCCCTTTTAGGTGGGAGGGCCTCTGGGGCCAACGTCCTGACTTTC | CASSPLLGGRASGANVLTF
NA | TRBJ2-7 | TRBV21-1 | TGTGCCAGCGGACACTGGGAGACAGGGCCCGTTTGGAGGTACTTC | CASGHWETGPVWRYF
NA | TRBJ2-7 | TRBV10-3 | TGTGCCATCAGTGCTACCGACAAGGGAGCCTACGAGCAGTACTTC | CAISATDKGAYEQYF
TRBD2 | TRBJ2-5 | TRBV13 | TGTGCCAGTACACGCGGGGGGGTTGGGGAGACCCAGTACTTC | CASTRGGVGETQYF
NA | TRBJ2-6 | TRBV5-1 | TGCGCCAGCAGCTTGGACGGACGGGAACCTGGGGCCAACGTCCTGACTTTC | CASSLDGREPGANVLTF
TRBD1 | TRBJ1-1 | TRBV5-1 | TGCGCCAGCAGCCTCCCGCAGGGGGCGGGCACTGAAGCTTTCTTT | CASSLPQGAGTEAFF
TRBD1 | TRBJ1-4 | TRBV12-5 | TGTGCTAGTGGTTTGGTCCTGGGACAGGGACAGGGTTATAATGAAAAACTGTTTTTT | CASGLVLGQGQGYNEKLFF
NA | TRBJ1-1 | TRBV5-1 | TGCGCCAGCAGCTTGGCCGAGAGCGGGGTGGCTGAAGCTTTCTTT | CASSLAESGVAEAFF
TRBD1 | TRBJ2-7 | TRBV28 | TGTGCCAGCAGCCAGGGGACAGGATACTACGAGCAGTACTTC | CASSQGTGYYEQYF
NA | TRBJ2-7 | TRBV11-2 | TGTGCCAGCAGCCCTAACAGGGCCGAGCAGTACTTC | CASSPNRAEQYF
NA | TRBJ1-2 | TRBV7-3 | TGTGCCAGCAACCTGAATTCGGATGGCTACACCTTC | CASNLNSDGYTF
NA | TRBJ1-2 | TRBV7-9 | TGTGCCAGCAGCTTGGGGGCCGGACAGCCCCGGGGCTCTGGCTACACCTTC | CASSLGAGQPRGSGYTF
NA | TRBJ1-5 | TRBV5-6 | TGTGCCAGCAGTCATGGGGGGGTGGTTCAGCCCCAGCATTTT | CASSHGGVVQPQHF
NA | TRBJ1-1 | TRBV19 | TGTGCCAGTAGTATGCAGGGGAACACTGAAGCTTTCTTT | CASSMQGNTEAFF
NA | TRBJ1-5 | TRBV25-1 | TGTGCCAGCAGTGGAGTAGATAGCAATCAGCCCCAGCATTTT | CASSGVDSNQPQHF